This is a list of T cell receptor beta chains from one sample in a study of blood T cell repertoires in COVID-19. Some clones are missing from TCRdb's copy, which holds only in-frame ones; the method was immunoSEQ multiplex PCR. The sample shows about 340,000 clones, roughly 90% of them seen only once. The sample comprised peripheral blood. Source of these receptors: a woman aged 70-85 years with COVID-19, enrolled during active disease. Both conserved end residues are part of each CDR3. Fields, in order: D gene, CDR3 length, J gene, V gene, clone size, CDR3 protein, CDR3 DNA. The D gene is left open where the match is weak. A row's size may be missing; if present it is once, few, many or a size class.

- | 12 | TRBJ1-2 | TRBV10-3 | - | CATRQDNYGYTF | TGTGCCACGCGACAGGATAACTATGGCTACACCTTC
TRBD1 | 19 | TRBJ1-5 | TRBV9 | - | CASSPERPRGQSNNQPQHF | TGTGCCAGCAGTCCCGAACGTCCTCGGGGACAGTCGAATAATCAGCCCCAGCATTTT
- | 16 | TRBJ1-3 | TRBV4-1 | - | CASSQAGVVAGNTIYF | TGCGCCAGCAGCCAAGCAGGGGTGGTGGCTGGAAACACCATATATTTT
- | 11 | TRBJ2-7 | TRBV20-1 | - | CSAWQSYEQYF | TGCAGTGCTTGGCAGTCCTACGAGCAGTACTTC
- | 14 | TRBJ1-1 | TRBV30 | - | CASWGERGNTEAFF | TGTGCCTCCTGGGGGGAGCGGGGGAACACTGAAGCTTTCTTT
- | 14 | TRBJ2-3 | TRBV10-3 | - | CAITRTEDRDTQYF | TGTGCCATCACCCGGACAGAAGACCGAGATACGCAGTATTTT
TRBD1 | 15 | TRBJ1-5 | TRBV12-5 | - | CASGLDRGLNQPQHF | TGTGCTAGTGGCTTAGACAGGGGACTCAATCAGCCCCAGCATTTT
- | 15 | TRBJ2-1 | TRBV12-5 | - | CASGLVRGSYNEQFF | TGTGCTAGTGGTTTGGTACGAGGGTCCTACAATGAGCAGTTCTTC
- | 14 | TRBJ2-7 | TRBV5-6 | - | CASSLGRGTDEQYF | TGTGCCAGCAGCTTAGGTCGAGGGACTGACGAGCAGTACTTC
- | 13 | TRBJ1-2 | TRBV19 | - | CASSKRENYGYTF | TGTGCCAGTAGTAAGCGGGAAAACTATGGCTACACCTTC
- | 14 | TRBJ2-1 | TRBV5-1 | - | CASSRDWVSHEQFF | TGCGCCAGCAGCCGCGACTGGGTGTCCCATGAGCAGTTCTTC
- | 13 | TRBJ2-2 | TRBV7-3 | - | CASSLPGAGELFF | TGTGCCAGCAGCCTCCCAGGGGCCGGGGAGCTGTTTTTT
- | 14 | TRBJ2-2 | TRBV19 | - | CASSIVGDTGELFF | TGTGCCAGTAGTATTGTCGGGGACACCGGGGAGCTGTTTTTT
TRBD1 | 12 | TRBJ2-7 | TRBV28 | - | CASSQGAGEQYF | TGTGCCAGCAGCCAGGGGGCCGGCGAGCAGTACTTC
- | 14 | TRBJ1-1 | TRBV14 | - | CASSRSQGWTEAFF | TGTGCCAGCAGCCGATCACAGGGTTGGACTGAAGCTTTCTTT
TRBD2 | 17 | TRBJ2-2 | TRBV5-1 | - | CASSSTGVAGVTGELFF | TGCGCCAGCAGCTCAACGGGTGTTGCGGGGGTAACCGGGGAGCTGTTTTTT
TRBD1 | 14 | TRBJ1-2 | TRBV7-2 | - | CASSSDRGRGGYTF | TGTGCCAGCAGCTCGGACAGGGGGCGAGGTGGCTACACCTTC
TRBD1 | 15 | TRBJ1-2 | TRBV28 | - | CASRKLEQGRRGYTF | TGTGCCAGCAGAAAACTAGAACAGGGGCGAAGGGGCTACACCTTC
- | 15 | TRBJ1-4 | TRBV27 | - | CASSPLDRTNEKLFF | TGTGCCAGCAGTCCCCTCGACAGAACTAATGAAAAACTGTTTTTT
- | 13 | TRBJ1-5 | TRBV28 | once | CASRYSANQPQHF | TGTGCCAGCAGATACAGTGCGAATCAGCCCCAGCATTTT